This TCR beta chain derives from a study of CD8 T cells in Susac syndrome. V gave up 3 bases and J gave up 2 bases; unmatched junction bases: 4. This CDR3 contains 15 residues. Germline V gene sequence: CDR1 SGHRS, CDR2 YFSETQ. Reverse transcription of roughly 0.5 to 1 ug RNA used random hexamers. One entry per CDR3 protein, called by TCRdb with MiXCR from the immunoSEQ multiplex PCR reads. The sample shows 150,000 to 200,000 distinct CDR3 sequences, around 93% of them seen only once. The genes are TRBV5-1 and TRBJ2-3; 9 nucleotides line up with TRBD1. The sequenced sample was CD4+ T cells from PBMCs. This receptor was taken from a human donor in good health. The DNA for the CDR3 is TGCGCCAGCAGCTGGGGGGACAGGGCCACAGATACGCAGTATTTT. This sequence encodes CASSWGDRATDTQYF.